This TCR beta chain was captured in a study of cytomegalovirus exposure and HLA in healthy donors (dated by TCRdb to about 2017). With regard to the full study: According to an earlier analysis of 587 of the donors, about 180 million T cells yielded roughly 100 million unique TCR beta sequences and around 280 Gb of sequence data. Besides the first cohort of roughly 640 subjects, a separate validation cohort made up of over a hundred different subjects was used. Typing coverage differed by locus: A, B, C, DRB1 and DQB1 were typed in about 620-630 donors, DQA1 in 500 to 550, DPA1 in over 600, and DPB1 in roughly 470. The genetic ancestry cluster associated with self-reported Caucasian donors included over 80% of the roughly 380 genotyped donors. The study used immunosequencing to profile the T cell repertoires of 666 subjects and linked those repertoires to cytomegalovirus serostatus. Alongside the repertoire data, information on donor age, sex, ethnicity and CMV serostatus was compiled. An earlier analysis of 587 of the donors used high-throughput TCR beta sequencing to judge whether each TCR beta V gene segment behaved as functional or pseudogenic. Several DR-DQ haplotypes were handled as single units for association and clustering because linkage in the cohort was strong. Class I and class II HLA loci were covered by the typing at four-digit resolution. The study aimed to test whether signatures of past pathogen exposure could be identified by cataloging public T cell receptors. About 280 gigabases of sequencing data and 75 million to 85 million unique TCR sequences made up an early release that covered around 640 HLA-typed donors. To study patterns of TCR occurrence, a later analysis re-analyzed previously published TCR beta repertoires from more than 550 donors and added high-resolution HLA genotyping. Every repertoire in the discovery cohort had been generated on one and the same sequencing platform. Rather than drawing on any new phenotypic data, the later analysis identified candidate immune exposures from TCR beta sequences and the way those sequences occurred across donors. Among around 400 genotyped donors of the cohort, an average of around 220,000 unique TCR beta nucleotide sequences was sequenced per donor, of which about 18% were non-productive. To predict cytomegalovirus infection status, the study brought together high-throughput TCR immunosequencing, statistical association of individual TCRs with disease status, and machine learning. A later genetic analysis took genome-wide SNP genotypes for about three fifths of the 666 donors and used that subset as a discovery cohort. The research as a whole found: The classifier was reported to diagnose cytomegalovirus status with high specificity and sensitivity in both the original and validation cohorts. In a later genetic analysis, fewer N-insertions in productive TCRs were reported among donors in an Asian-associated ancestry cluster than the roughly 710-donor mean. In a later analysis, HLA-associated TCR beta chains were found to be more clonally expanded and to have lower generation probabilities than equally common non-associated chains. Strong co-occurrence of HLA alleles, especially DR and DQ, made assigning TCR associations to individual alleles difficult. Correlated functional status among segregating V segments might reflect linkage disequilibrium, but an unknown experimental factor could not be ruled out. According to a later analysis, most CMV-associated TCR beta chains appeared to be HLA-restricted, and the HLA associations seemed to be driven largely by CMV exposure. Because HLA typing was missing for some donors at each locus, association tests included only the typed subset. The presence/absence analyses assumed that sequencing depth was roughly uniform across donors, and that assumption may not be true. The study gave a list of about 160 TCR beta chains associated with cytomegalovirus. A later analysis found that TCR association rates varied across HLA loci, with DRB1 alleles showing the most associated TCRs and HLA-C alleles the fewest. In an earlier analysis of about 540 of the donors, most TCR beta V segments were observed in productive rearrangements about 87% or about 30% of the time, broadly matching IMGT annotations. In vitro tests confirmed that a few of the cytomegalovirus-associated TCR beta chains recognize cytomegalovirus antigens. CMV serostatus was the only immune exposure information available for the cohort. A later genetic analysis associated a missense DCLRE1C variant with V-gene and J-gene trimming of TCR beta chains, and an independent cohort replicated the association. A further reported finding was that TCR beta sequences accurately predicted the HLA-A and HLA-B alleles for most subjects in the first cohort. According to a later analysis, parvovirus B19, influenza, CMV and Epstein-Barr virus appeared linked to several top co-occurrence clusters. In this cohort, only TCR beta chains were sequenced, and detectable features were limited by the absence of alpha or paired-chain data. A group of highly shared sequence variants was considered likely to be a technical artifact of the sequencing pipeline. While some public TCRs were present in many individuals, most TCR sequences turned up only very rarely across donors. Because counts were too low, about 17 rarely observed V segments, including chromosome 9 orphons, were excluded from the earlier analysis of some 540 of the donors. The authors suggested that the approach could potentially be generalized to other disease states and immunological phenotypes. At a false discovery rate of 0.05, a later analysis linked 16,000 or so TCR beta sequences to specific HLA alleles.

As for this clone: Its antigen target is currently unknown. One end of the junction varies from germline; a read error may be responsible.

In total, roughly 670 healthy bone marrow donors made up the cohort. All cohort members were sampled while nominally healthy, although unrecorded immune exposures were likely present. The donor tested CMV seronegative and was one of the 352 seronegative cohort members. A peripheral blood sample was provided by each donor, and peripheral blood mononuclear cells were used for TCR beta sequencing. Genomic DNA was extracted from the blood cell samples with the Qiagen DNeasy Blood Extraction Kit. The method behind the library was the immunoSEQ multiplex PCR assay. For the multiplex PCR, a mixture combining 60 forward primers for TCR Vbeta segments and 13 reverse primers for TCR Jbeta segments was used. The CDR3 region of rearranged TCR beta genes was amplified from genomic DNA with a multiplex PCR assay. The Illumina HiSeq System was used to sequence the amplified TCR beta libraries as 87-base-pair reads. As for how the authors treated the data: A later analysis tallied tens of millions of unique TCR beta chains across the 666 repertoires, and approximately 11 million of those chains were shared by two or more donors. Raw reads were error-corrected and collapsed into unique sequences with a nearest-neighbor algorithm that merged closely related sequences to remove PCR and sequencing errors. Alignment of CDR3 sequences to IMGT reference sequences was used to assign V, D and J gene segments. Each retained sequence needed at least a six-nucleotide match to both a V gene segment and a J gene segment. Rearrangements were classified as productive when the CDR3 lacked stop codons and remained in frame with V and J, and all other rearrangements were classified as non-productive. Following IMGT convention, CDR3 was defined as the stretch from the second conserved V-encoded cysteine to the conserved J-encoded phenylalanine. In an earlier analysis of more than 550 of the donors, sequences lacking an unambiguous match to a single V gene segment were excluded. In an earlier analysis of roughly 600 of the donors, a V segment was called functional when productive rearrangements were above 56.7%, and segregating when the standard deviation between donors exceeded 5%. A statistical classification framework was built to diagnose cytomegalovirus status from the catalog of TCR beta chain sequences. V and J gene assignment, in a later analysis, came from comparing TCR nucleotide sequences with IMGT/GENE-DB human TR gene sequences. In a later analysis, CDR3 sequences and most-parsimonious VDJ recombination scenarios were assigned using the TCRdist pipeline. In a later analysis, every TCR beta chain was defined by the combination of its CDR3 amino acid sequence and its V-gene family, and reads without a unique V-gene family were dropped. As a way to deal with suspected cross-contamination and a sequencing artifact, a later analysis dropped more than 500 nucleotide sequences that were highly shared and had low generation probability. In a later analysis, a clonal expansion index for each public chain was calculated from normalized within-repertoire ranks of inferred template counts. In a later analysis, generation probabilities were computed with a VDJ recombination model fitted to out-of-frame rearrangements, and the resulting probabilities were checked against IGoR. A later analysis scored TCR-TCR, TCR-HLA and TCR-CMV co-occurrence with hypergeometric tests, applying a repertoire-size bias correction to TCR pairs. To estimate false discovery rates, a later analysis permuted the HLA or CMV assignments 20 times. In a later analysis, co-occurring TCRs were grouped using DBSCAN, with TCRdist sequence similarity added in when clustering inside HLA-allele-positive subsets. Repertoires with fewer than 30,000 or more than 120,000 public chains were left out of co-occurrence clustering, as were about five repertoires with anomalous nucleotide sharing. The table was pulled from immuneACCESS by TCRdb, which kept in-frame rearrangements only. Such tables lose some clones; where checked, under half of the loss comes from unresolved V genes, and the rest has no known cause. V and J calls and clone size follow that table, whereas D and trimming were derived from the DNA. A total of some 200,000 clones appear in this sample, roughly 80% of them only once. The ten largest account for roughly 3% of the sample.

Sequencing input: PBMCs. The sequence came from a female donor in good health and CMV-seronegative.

The CDR3 sequence is CASSPTTGTDMQYF. The DNA reads TGCGCCAGCAGCCCAACCACAGGGACAGATATGCAGTATTTT. The chain employs TRBV4-3 and TRBJ2-3, with 7 central nucleotides matching TRBD1. The CDR3 covers 14 residues, taking in both the cysteine and the phenylalanine. The read is trimmed to its CDR3 DNA, 42 bases read in frame from base 1. The CDR1 and CDR2 encoded by the germline V gene are LGHNA and YSLEER.